This T cell receptor (beta chain) emerged from a study of shared clonotypes between healthy human individuals. Study-level information: CD8 memory received one plate per donor, CD8 naive two, CD4 memory three and CD4 naive three.

The CDR3 is made up of 15 amino acids. V lost 3 bases to trimming and J lost 4 bases; unmatched junction nucleotides: 8. The germline V gene has CDR1 MNHEY and CDR2 SMNVEV (reference sequence). CD45RO-negative CD8 cells positively selected for CCR7 made up the naive population, which excluded terminally differentiated effector memory CD45RA+ cells. Regarding this clone: Antigen unknown.

Study-level points and caveats: The study found roughly 5% of naive CD4 clonotypes shared across a few donors.

The method was immunoSEQ multiplex PCR; TCRdb's version includes in-frame clones alone and lacks a portion of them. Among roughly 890,000 clones listed, approximately 92% were seen once. This clonotype was sampled from a young man in good health. Sequenced: naive CD8+ T cells sorted from blood. This chain uses TRBV27 with TRBJ2-5; 7 bases line up with TRBD2. The CDR3 bases are TGTGCCAGCAGTTTGGGATGGGAGGGGAGAGAGACCCAGTACTTC. Amino acids: CASSLGWEGRETQYF.